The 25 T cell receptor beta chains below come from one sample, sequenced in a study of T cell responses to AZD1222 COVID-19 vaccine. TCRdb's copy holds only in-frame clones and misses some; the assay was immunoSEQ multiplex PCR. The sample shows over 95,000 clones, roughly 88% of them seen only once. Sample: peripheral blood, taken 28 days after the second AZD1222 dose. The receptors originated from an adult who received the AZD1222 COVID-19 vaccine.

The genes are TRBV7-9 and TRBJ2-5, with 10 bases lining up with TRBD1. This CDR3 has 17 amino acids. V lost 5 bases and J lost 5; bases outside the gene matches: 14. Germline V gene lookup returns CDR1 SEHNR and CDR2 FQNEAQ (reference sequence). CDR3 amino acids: CASSHWTGGTSVETQYF. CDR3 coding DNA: TGTGCCAGCAGCCACTGGACAGGGGGTACCTCGGTTGAGACCCAGTACTTC. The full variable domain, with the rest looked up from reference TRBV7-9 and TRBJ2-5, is DTGVSQNPRHKITKRGQNVTFRCDPISEHNRLYWYRQTLGQGPEFLTYFQNEAQLEKSRLLSDRFSAERPKGSFSTLEIQRTEQGDSAMYLCASSHWTGGTSVETQYFGPGTRLLVL.

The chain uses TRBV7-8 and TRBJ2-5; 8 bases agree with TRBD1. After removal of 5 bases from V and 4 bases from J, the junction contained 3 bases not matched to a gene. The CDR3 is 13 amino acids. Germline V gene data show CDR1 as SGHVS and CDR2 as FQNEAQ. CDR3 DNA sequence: TGTGCCAGCAGCCGCGGGACAGGAGAGACCCAGTACTTC. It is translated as CASSRGTGETQYF.

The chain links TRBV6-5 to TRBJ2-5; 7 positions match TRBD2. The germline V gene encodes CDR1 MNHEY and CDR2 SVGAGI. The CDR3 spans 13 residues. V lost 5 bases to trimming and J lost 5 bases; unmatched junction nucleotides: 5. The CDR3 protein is CASSNQGGETQYF. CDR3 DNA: TGTGCCAGCAGTAATCAGGGAGGGGAGACCCAGTACTTC.

The DNA of the CDR3 is TGTGCCAGCAGGAACCTAGATACGCAGTATTTT. Amino acid sequence: CASRNLDTQYF. The V call is TRBV7-6, the J call TRBJ2-3; D is unresolved. The germline V and J ends were trimmed by 6 bases and 5 bases, with 6 bases remaining between them. Germline V lookup: CDR1 SGHVS, CDR2 FNYEAQ. This CDR3 is 11 amino acids long.

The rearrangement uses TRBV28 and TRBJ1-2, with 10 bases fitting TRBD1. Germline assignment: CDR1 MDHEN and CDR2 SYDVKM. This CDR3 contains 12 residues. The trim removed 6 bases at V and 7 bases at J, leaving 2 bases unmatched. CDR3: CASRTGGRGYTF. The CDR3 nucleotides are TGTGCCAGCAGGACAGGGGGCCGTGGCTACACCTTC.

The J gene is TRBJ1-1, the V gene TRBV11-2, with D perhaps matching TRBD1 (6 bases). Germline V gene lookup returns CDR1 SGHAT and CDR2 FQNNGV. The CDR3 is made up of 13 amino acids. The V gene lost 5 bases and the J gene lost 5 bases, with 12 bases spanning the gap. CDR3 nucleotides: TGTGCCAGCAGCAAAGACAGGACTACTGAAGCTTTCTTT. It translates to CASSKDRTTEAFF.

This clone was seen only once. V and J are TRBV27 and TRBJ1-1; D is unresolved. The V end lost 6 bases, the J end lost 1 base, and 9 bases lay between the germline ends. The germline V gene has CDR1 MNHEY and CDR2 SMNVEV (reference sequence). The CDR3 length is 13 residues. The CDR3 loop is CASREIGNTEAFF. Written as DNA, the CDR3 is TGTGCCAGCAGGGAAATTGGGAACACTGAAGCTTTCTTT.

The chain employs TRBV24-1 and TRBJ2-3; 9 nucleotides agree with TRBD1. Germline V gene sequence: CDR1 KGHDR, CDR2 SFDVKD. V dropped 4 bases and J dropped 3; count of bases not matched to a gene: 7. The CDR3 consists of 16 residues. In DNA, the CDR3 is TGTGCCACCAGTGACCCCGCAGGACAGGGGACAGATACGCAGTATTTT. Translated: CATSDPAGQGTDTQYF.

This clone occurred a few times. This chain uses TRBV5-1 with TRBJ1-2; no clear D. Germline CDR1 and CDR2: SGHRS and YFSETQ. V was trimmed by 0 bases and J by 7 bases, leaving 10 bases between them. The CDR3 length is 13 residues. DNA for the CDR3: TGCGCCAGCAGCTTGGAGCAGGTCGGTGGCTACACCTTC. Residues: CASSLEQVGGYTF.

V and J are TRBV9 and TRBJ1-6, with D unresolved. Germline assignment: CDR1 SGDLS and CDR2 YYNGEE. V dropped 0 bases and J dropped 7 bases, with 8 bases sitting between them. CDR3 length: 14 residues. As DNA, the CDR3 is TGTGCCAGCAGCGTAGCTTTGGGGAATTCACCCCTCCACTTT. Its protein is CASSVALGNSPLHF.

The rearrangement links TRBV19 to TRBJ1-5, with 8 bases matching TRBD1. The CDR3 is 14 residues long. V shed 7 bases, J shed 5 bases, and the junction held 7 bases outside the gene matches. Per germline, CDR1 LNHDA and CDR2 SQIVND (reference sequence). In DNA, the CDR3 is TGTGCCAGTAAGGGACAGGAGAGCCATCAGCCCCAGCATTTT. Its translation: CASKGQESHQPQHF.

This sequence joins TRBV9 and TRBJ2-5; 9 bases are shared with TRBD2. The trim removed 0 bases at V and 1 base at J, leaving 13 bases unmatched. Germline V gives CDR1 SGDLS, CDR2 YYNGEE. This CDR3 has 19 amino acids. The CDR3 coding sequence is TGTGCCAGCAGCGTAGGTCTAGCGGGGCGGGCTATCGTCCAAGAGACCCAGTACTTC. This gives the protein CASSVGLAGRAIVQETQYF.

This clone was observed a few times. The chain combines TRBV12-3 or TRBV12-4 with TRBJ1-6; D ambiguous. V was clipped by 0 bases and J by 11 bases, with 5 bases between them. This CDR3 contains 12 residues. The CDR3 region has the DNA TGTGCCAGCAGTTTAGCTGCAACACCCCTCCACTTT. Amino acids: CASSLAATPLHF.

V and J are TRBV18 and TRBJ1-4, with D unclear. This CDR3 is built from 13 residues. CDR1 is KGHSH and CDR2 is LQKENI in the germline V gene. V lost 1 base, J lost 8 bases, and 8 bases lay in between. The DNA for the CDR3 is TGTGCCAGCTCACCACGGACGGCGGAAAAACTGTTTTTT. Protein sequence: CASSPRTAEKLFF.

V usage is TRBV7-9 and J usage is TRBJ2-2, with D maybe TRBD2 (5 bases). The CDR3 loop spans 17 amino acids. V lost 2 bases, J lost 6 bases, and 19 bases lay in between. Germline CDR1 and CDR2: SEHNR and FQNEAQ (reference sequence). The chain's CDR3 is CASSLRDGSSVSGELFF. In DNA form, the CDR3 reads TGTGCCAGCAGCTTACGGGATGGAAGCTCTGTTTCCGGGGAGCTGTTTTTT.

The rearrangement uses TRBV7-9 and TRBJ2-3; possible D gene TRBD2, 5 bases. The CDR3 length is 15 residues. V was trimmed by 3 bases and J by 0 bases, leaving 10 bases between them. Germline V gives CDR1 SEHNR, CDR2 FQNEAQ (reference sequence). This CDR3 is CASSFRGYSTDTQYF. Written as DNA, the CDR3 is TGTGCCAGCAGCTTCCGGGGATATAGCACAGATACGCAGTATTTT. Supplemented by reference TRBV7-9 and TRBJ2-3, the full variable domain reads DTGVSQNPRHKITKRGQNVTFRCDPISEHNRLYWYRQTLGQGPEFLTYFQNEAQLEKSRLLSDRFSAERPKGSFSTLEIQRTEQGDSAMYLCASSFRGYSTDTQYFGPGTRLTVL.

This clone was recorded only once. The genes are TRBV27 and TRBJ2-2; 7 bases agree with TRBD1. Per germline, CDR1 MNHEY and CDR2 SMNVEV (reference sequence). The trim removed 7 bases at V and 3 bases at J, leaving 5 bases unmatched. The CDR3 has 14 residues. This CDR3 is CASKAGTDTGELFF. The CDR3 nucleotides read TGTGCCAGCAAAGCCGGGACAGACACCGGGGAGCTGTTTTTT.

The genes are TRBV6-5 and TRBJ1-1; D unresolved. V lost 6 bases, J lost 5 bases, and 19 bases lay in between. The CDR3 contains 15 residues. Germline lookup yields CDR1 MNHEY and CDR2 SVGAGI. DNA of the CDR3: TGTGCCAGCAGGAAGATAACTTCCCCGGTAACTGAAGCTTTCTTT. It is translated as CASRKITSPVTEAFF.

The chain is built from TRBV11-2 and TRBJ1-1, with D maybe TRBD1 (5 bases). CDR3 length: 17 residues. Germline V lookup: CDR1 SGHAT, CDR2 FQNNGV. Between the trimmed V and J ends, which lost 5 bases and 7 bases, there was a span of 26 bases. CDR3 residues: CASSPLKGGTVPDEAFF. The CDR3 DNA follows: TGTGCCAGCAGCCCCCTTAAAGGCGGGACGGTCCCCGATGAAGCTTTCTTT.

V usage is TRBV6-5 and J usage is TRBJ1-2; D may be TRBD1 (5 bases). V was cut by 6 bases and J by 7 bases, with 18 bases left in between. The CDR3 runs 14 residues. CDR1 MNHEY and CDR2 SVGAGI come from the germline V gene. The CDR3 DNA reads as TGTGCCAGCAGCTCTACGTTGGAGGGGCTTGGCTACACCTTC. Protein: CASSSTLEGLGYTF.

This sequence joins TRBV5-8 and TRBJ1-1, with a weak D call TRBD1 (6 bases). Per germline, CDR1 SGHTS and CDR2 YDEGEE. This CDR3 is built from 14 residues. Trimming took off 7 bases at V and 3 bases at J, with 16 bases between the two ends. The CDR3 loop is CASSSEGVHTEAFF. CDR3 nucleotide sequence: TGTGCCAGCTCCTCAGAGGGGGTGCACACTGAAGCTTTCTTT.

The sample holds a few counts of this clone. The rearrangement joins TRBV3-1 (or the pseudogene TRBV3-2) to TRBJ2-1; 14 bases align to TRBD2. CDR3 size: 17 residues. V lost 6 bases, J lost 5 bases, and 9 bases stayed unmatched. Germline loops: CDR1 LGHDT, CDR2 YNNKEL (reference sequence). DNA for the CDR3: TGTGCCAGCAGTCCGACTAGCGGGGGGGAATTCGACAATGAGCAGTTCTTC. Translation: CASSPTSGGEFDNEQFF.

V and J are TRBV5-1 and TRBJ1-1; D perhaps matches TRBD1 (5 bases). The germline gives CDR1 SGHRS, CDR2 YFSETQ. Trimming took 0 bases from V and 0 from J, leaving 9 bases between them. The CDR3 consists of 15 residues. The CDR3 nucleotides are TGCGCCAGCAGCTTGGACGTGGGGGTGAACACTGAAGCTTTCTTT. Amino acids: CASSLDVGVNTEAFF.

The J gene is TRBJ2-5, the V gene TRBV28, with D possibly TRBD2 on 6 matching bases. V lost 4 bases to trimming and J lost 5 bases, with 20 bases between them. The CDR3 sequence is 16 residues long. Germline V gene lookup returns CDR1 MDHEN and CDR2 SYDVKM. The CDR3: CASSSPRTGGGETQYF. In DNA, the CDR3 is TGTGCCAGCAGTTCCCCGCGTACAGGTGGGGGGGAGACCCAGTACTTC.

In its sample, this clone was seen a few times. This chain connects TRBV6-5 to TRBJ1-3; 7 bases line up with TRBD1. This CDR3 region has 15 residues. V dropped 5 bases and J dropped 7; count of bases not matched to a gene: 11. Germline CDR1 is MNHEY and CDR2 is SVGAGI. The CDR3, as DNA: TGTGCCAGCAGTATTACACAGGGGCTGTGGAACACCATATATTTT. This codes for CASSITQGLWNTIYF.